Detailed here is one T cell receptor (beta chain). Many counts were recorded for this clonotype. The target of this receptor is not known. Base-call qualities are not available, and no considerably larger clone is one nucleotide away. In the ophthalmopathy patients, disease was moderately to severely active, with a Clinical Activity Score of 3 or more, a NOSPECS grade of 4 or more, and a duration of less than 3 months. Patients with uncontrolled infections, other autoimmune diseases, pregnancy or lactation were excluded. Diagnoses were based on clinical symptoms, serum thyroxine and TRAb, thyroid ultrasound and orbital computed tomography. PBMCs were isolated from about 10 ml of fresh peripheral blood by Ficoll-Paque density gradient centrifugation. Total RNA was extracted using Trizol reagent, and RNA quality was assessed on an Agilent 2100 Bioanalyzer. The data originate from a study of T cells in Graves' hyperthyroidism and ophthalmopathy (dated 2019 in TCRdb). Study-level background: Peripheral blood samples were taken at initial diagnosis, before any treatment was given. Once sampling was done, hyperthyroidism patients were given methimazole at a starting dose of 30 mg daily, whereas ophthalmopathy patients were given high-dose intravenous methylprednisolone. In addition, the study compared T-cell repertoires in thyroid tissue and in blood from 6 or 7 Graves' hyperthyroidism patients. Prospective prediction of ophthalmopathy was tested in an independent validation cohort of 18 hyperthyroidism patients and some 17 patients who later progressed to ophthalmopathy. The 100 discovery patients were divided at random into training and test sets in a 7:3 ratio. According to the paper, TCR Vbeta CDR3 sequencing was carried out on 135 peripheral blood samples, which came from 40 to 45 ophthalmopathy, 75 or so hyperthyroidism and about 17 progressor patients. To identify distinguishing TCR V-J signatures, a discovery cohort of about 95 patients was used, comprising 43 with Graves' ophthalmopathy and around 60 with stable Graves' hyperthyroidism.

Reading from cysteine to phenylalanine, the CDR3 counts 17 amino acids. The only DNA kept is the CDR3, 51 bases in frame from the first base. Reading the germline V gene (reference sequence) gives CDR1 MNHEY and CDR2 SMNVEV. Trimming removed 4 bases from V and 5 bases from J; the gene matches leave 7 bases unexplained. TCR beta CDR3 regions were amplified from RNA transcripts. A first-round RT-PCR of the TCR CDR3 used the HTBI primer set with the Qiagen OneStep RT-PCR kit. The libraries were constructed in a second round of multiplex PCR and then size-selected and purified. Libraries were sequenced paired-end with 100 bp reads on an Illumina HiSeq2000. Per the source publication's procedure: SOAPnuke was used to process the raw data, with reads discarded if the reads contained adapters or uncalled bases, had a mean Phred below 15, or lacked an exact constant-primer or identifier match. High-quality paired reads were merged with COPE v1.2.5, and unique nucleotide sequences were defined as clonotypes. MiTCR v1.1 was used to align the clonotypes against IMGT TRBV, TRBD and TRBJ reference segments. Only V-J combinations with frequency above 0.0001, covering 99.2% of repertoires, were analysed. The TCS score was defined as F50 (clonal expansion) divided by E x V (chaos), with BLOSUM62-based TCRdist calculated between CDR3 peptides within each V-J. Welch's t-statistics and random forest reduced 500 to 650 V-J features to 13, which were used in a naive Bayes classifier (R e1071). TCRdb reprocessed the public reads (quality trimming at Q25 with fastp, clone calling with MiXCR) and kept in-frame beta chains. Each record represents a unique CDR3 protein, reported with the most common genes and DNA among its rows. For this entry, the V and J calls and clone size follow TCRdb and not the study's own pipeline. The sample data list roughly 400,000 distinct CDR3 sequences, and roughly 13% of these were observed just once. 25% to 30% of the sample goes to the ten largest clones.

The investigation overall reported the following: Blood samples also contained most of the expanded thyroid clonotypes (frequency above 0.001), which suggests that blood repertoires may reflect thyroid immune responses. In validation, the model predicted progression to ophthalmopathy a median of 6.5 months before onset, with approximately 68% sensitivity and about 72% specificity. Ophthalmopathy was separated from stable hyperthyroidism by a 13 V-J signature model, with 85% to 90% sensitivity and around 81% specificity obtained in cross-validation and 80%/75% obtained in testing. No statistical method was used to set the sample size in advance, and investigators knew the group allocation.

The chain is made from TRBV27 and TRBJ2-5; 16 bases in the junction line up with TRBD2. This TCR came from a man aged 45-60 years with Graves' ophthalmopathy. Sequenced material: blood. The CDR3 region has the sequence CASSSGTSGRAGETQYF. In nucleotides, the sequence is TGTGCCAGCAGTTCAGGGACTAGCGGGAGGGCCGGGGAGACCCAGTACTTC.